These 3 T cell receptor beta chains share one sample of origin, sequenced in a study of CD8 T cells in Susac syndrome. Random hexamers were used to reverse transcribe an amount of about 0.5 to 1 ug RNA. One entry per CDR3 protein, called by TCRdb with MiXCR from the immunoSEQ multiplex PCR reads. This table has approximately 200,000 distinct CDR3 sequences, 80% to 95% appearing once. The sequencing sample was made of CD8+ T cells from PBMCs. Every receptor here comes from a human donor with multiple sclerosis.

V usage is TRBV6-5 and J usage is TRBJ2-5; 15 nucleotides align to TRBD2. The CDR3 runs 18 residues. Germline CDR1 MNHEY, CDR2 SVGAGI. With V trimmed by 5 bases and J by 4 bases, 11 bases remained unmatched. In DNA, the CDR3 is TGTGCCAGCAGTAACGGACTAGCGGGAGGGCCGCGTCCAGAGACCCAGTACTTC. Its protein is CASSNGLAGGPRPETQYF.

The chain has TRBV7-3 and TRBJ1-1; D perhaps matches TRBD1 (5 bases). The germline V gene encodes CDR1 SGHTA and CDR2 FQGTGA. The CDR3 is 14 residues long. With 4 bases removed from V and 4 bases from J, the gap between germline ends came to 13 bases. The CDR3 here is CASSSGRGGTEAFF. CDR3 nucleotide sequence: TGTGCCAGCAGCTCAGGGAGGGGAGGCACTGAAGCTTTCTTT.

The CDR3 DNA follows: TGTGCCAGCCGCTGGGGGGCAGGTGAAGCTTTCTTT. Protein sequence: CASRWGAGEAFF. The rearrangement uses TRBV11-3 and TRBJ1-1, with D maybe TRBD1 (6 bases). Trimming cost V 8 bases and J 7 bases, with 14 bases left between them. Germline V gives CDR1 SGHNT, CDR2 YENEEA. The CDR3 totals 12 residues.